Following are 23 T cell receptor beta chains from one sample sequenced in a study of Graves' ophthalmopathy and Graves' hyperthyroidism. Amplification of the TCR beta CDR3 regions used RNA transcripts (as template). First-round RT-PCR employed HTBI primers, with a second-round multiplex PCR after it. TCRdb passed the multiplex PCR reads through MiXCR, listing each CDR3 protein once. The sample lists about 25,000 distinct CDR3 sequences; approximately 48% were seen once. The sequenced material came from peripheral blood. The receptor set was obtained from an adult woman with stable Graves' hyperthyroidism.

The chain links TRBV24-1 to TRBJ1-5, with D possibly matching TRBD1 (6 bases). The CDR3 sequence is 16 residues long. From germline, CDR1 is KGHDR and CDR2 SFDVKD. Trimming cost V 4 bases and J 3 bases, with 15 bases left between them. Here the CDR3 reads CATSEGGGVTNQPQHF. CDR3 coding DNA: TGTGCCACCAGTGAAGGGGGGGGAGTCACCAATCAGCCCCAGCATTTT.

With respect to this clonotype: The conserved phenylalanine or tryptophan is not found at the CDR3 terminus, so this likely reflects a read error. No DNA is shown, since the ends of the CDR3 on it are uncertain; the CDR3 is the one TCRdb lists. The rearrangement uses TRBV12-3 or TRBV12-4 and TRBJ2-1. Counting both end residues, the CDR3 totals 9 amino acids. The CDR3 protein is CASSSPQVA.

The chain is built from TRBV9 and TRBJ2-3; D is perhaps TRBD1 or TRBD2 (5 bases each). The V end was cut by 2 bases, the J end by 6 bases, with 19 bases between. CDR3 length: 16 amino acids. The germline V gene has CDR1 SGDLS and CDR2 YYNGEE. Here the CDR3 reads CASSVEGPIYTDTQYF. Written as DNA, the CDR3 is TGTGCCAGCAGCGTTGAGGGGCCTATTTACACTGATACGCAGTATTTT. Supplemented by reference TRBV9 and TRBJ2-3, the full variable domain reads DSGVTQTPKHLITATGQRVTLRCSPRSGDLSVYWYQQSLDQGLQFLIQYYNGEERAKGNILERFSAQQFPDLHSELNLSSLELGDSALYFCASSVEGPIYTDTQYFGPGTRLTVL.

V and J are TRBV6-5 and TRBJ1-6; D is undetermined. The ends were cut back, 6 bases at V and 7 bases at J, with 7 bases in the middle. This CDR3 is 12 amino acids long. Germline-derived CDR1 and CDR2 are MNHEY and SVGAGI. The CDR3 DNA is TGTGCCAGCAGGGAAAGGAATTCACCCCTCCACTTT. Residues: CASRERNSPLHF.

The chain employs TRBV19 and TRBJ2-2; D gene unclear. Germline V gene lookup returns CDR1 LNHDA and CDR2 SQIVND (reference sequence). The CDR3 sequence is 14 residues long. The germline V and J ends were trimmed by 0 bases and 3 bases, with 5 bases remaining between them. The CDR3 DNA is TGTGCCAGTAGTATAGAACGGCACACCGGGGAGCTGTTTTTT. It codes for CASSIERHTGELFF.

This clonotype was observed a few times. V gene TRBV11-2 combines with J gene TRBJ2-7; 9 bases match TRBD1. The germline gives CDR1 SGHAT, CDR2 FQNNGV. The V gene end was trimmed by 5 bases and the J gene end by 0 bases; junction bases not matched to a gene: 2. The CDR3 totals 14 residues. CDR3 in amino acids: CASSPGQGSYEQYF. In DNA, the CDR3 is TGTGCCAGCAGCCCGGGACAGGGCTCCTACGAGCAGTACTTC. The variable domain in full, with the rest retrieved from reference TRBV11-2 and TRBJ2-7, is EAGVAQSPRYKIIEKRQSVAFWCNPISGHATLYWYQQILGQGPKLLIQFQNNGVVDDSQLPKDRFSAERLKGVDSTLKIQPAKLEDSAVYLCASSPGQGSYEQYFGPGTRLTVT.

CDR3: CASRGEDNSPLHF. The CDR3 DNA is TGTGCCAGCCGCGGGGAGGATAATTCACCCCTCCACTTT. V and J are TRBV2 and TRBJ1-6; no clear D. Trimming took off 8 bases at V and 5 bases at J, with 10 bases between the two ends. The germline CDR1 and CDR2 sequences are SNHLY and FYNNEI. CDR3 length equals 13 residues.

About this clonotype: No DNA is shown, since the ends of the CDR3 on it are uncertain; the CDR3 is the one TCRdb lists. This chain links TRBV25-1 with TRBJ2-5. The CDR3 is 14 residues long, counting both termini. Germline loops: CDR1 MGHDK, CDR2 SYGVNS. CDR3 region: CACSARHPRETQYF.

Judged by abundance, this clonotype is medium-sized (0.01 to 0.1%). The V gene is TRBV29-1, the J gene TRBJ2-2; 12 bases align to TRBD2. The CDR3 totals 16 residues. The germline gives CDR1 SQVTM, CDR2 ANQGSEA. Trimming cost V 4 bases and J 4 bases; bases outside gene matches: 7. In DNA, the CDR3 is TGCAGCGTTGCCCGGGGACTAGCGGGTCCCACCGGGGAGCTGTTTTTT. Protein sequence: CSVARGLAGPTGELFF.

This clonotype is deemed medium-sized. J is TRBJ1-1 and V is TRBV2; TRBD1 aligns across 7 bases. Germline-derived CDR1 and CDR2 are SNHLY and FYNNEI. V trimming: 6 bases; J trimming: 7 bases; junction bases outside the gene matches: 17. This CDR3 has 16 residues. CDR3 DNA sequence: TGTGCCAGCAGCACCGGATCAGCGACAGGGAAGGTTGAAGCTTTCTTT. Its translation: CASSTGSATGKVEAFF.

This clonotype was recorded many times. The chain recombines TRBV5-1 with TRBJ2-7; TRBD1 agrees at 7 bases. The CDR3 runs 12 residues. Trimming cost V 4 bases and J 6 bases; bases outside gene matches: 4. Germline values: CDR1 SGHRS, CDR2 YFSETQ. The CDR3 is CASSPTGREQYF. In DNA, the CDR3 is TGCGCCAGCAGCCCGACAGGGCGCGAGCAGTACTTC.

By its share, this clonotype is medium-sized (0.01 to 0.1%). The chain employs TRBV5-1 and TRBJ2-3; 8 bases match TRBD1. V gave up 0 bases and J gave up 3 bases; unmatched junction bases: 6. Looked up from germline, CDR1 is SGHRS and CDR2 is YFSETQ. This CDR3 has 16 residues. The CDR3 DNA reads TGCGCCAGCAGCTTGGCCAGTACAGGGGGTACAGATACGCAGTATTTT. Encoded protein: CASSLASTGGTDTQYF.

The genes are TRBV12-3 or TRBV12-4 and TRBJ2-3, with D possibly being TRBD2 (5 bases). This CDR3 region has 14 residues. V lost 4 bases and J lost 4, with 12 bases in between. The CDR3 DNA is TGTGCCAGCAGTTACGGCTACGGGGCAGATACGCAGTATTTT. Translating it yields CASSYGYGADTQYF.

This chain uses TRBV6-5 with TRBJ1-4, with D uncertain. This CDR3 spans 15 amino acids. Germline CDR1 and CDR2: MNHEY and SVGAGI. Between the trimmed V and J ends, which lost 6 bases and 0 bases, there was a span of 11 bases. The chain's CDR3 is CASRKRSTTNEKLFF. CDR3 nucleotide sequence: TGTGCCAGCAGAAAGAGGAGCACAACTAATGAAAAACTGTTTTTT.

The chain carries TRBV20-1 and TRBJ2-1; 10 bases line up with TRBD2. CDR3 length: 14 residues. Germline V CDR1 and CDR2: DFQATT, SNEGSKA (reference sequence). The CDR3 reads CSADDSGRHNEQFF. CDR3 DNA sequence: TGCAGCGCTGACGATAGCGGGAGGCACAATGAGCAGTTCTTC.

This clonotype has ten or more counts. This chain links TRBV5-8 with TRBJ2-1; no definite D call. Trimming cost V 0 bases and J 7 bases, with 11 bases left between them. CDR1 and CDR2 (germline): SGHTS, YDEGEE. The CDR3 is 14 residues long. The CDR3 spells CASSLAVPPNEQFF. The DNA for the CDR3 is TGTGCCAGCAGCTTGGCCGTTCCACCAAATGAGCAGTTCTTC.

The chain combines TRBV2 with TRBJ1-2, with a tentative D call TRBD1 (6 bases). Trimming shortened V by 6 bases and J by 5 bases, and 19 bases separated the two germline ends. CDR3 length: 15 amino acids. Germline V CDR1 and CDR2: SNHLY, FYNNEI. CDR3 residues: CASSRPRGTYYGYTF. The CDR3 nucleotides are TGTGCCAGCAGCCGTCCCAGGGGCACCTATTATGGCTACACCTTC.

The chain links TRBV11-2 to TRBJ1-6; possibly TRBD1 for D (5 bases). The CDR3 is 16 residues long. Trimming removed 2 bases from V and 6 bases from J, with 14 bases in between. Germline CDR1 SGHAT, CDR2 FQNNGV. The chain's CDR3 is CASSLTQGRSNSPLHF. CDR3 bases: TGTGCCAGCAGCTTAACCCAGGGACGGAGTAATTCACCCCTCCACTTT.

The DNA for the CDR3 is TGCAGCGCGAGTATGAGGGCCTCTGAAGCTTTCTTT. The encoded protein is CSASMRASEAFF. This chain joins TRBV29-1 and TRBJ1-1; D is unresolved. CDR3 size: 12 residues. Germline assignment: CDR1 SQVTM and CDR2 ANQGSEA. V was pared by 7 bases and J by 6 bases, with 15 bases between.

This clonotype is deemed medium-sized (0.01 to 0.1%). The genes are TRBV7-9 and TRBJ1-2, with D possibly matching TRBD1 (5 bases). Looked up from germline, CDR1 is SEHNR and CDR2 is FQNEAQ (reference sequence). This CDR3 is 15 amino acids long. V shed 3 bases and J shed 4 bases, with 15 bases lying between them. The CDR3 sequence: CASSFTGTERYGYTF. In nucleotides, the CDR3 is TGTGCCAGCAGCTTCACCGGGACGGAGCGCTATGGCTACACCTTC.

There are many counts of this clonotype. The chain uses TRBV27 and TRBJ1-2, with D unresolved. V was trimmed by 1 base and J by 3 bases, leaving 6 bases between them. Germline V lookup: CDR1 MNHEY, CDR2 SMNVEV (reference sequence). The CDR3 covers 13 residues. The CDR3 DNA reads as TGTGCCAGCAGTTTATATATGGACTATGGCTACACCTTC. This sequence encodes CASSLYMDYGYTF.

This clonotype was recorded at least ten times. The junction shows a germline mismatch at one end, possibly a read error. The chain joins TRBV6-6 to TRBJ1-4; D unclear. The CDR3 runs 14 residues. CDR1 and CDR2 from the germline V gene are MNHNY and SVGAGI (reference sequence). The CDR3 nucleotides are TGTGCCGGCAGTTACGTCAAGAAAAGGGAAAAACTGTTTTTT. Its translation is CAGSYVKKREKLFF.

This clonotype is medium-sized. The chain recombines TRBV7-9 with TRBJ2-2; D is ambiguous. With 7 bases removed from V and 1 base from J, the gap between germline ends came to 10 bases. The CDR3 is 14 amino acids. CDR1 SEHNR and CDR2 FQNEAQ come from the germline V gene (reference sequence). In DNA form, the CDR3 reads TGTGCCAGCAACATAAACAAGAACACCGGGGAGCTGTTTTTT. Translation gives CASNINKNTGELFF.